The clone carrying this T cell receptor beta chain was seen more than once but under ten times. The antigen is unknown. TCRdb re-analysed the 5' RACE reads in MiXCR, keeping a single row per CDR3 protein. The profile shows roughly 300,000 distinct CDR3 sequences, roughly 8.2% of them singletons. This sample is drawn from a study of T-cell memory formation after mild COVID-19. The study, taken as a whole, reports: Clones that contracted from day 15 to 85 had balanced CD4/CD8; later expanders were CD4+ biased. The main location of contracting CD4+ clones was CM and EM, and that of contracting CD8+ clones was EMRA. Memory cells collected pre-infection included some clones that later responded, suggesting cross-reactive memory joined.

The sequence derives from a man younger than 35 who had mild COVID-19 (a few samples of this study predate the infection). Cell type and time point are not known. Source material: PBMCs or a T cell subset sorted from them (not recorded which).

The DNA of the CDR3 is TGTGCCAGCAGCTTAAGAGCGGGGGTTGACAATGAGCAGTTCTTC. Translation: CASSLRAGVDNEQFF. This rearrangement joins TRBV7-9 to TRBJ2-1; TRBD2 matches at 8 bases. The CDR3 is 15 amino acids. Germline lookup yields CDR1 SEHNR and CDR2 FQNEAQ (reference sequence). J gave up 5 bases and V 2 bases, and 5 bases lay outside the gene matches.